The 12 T cell receptor beta chains reported below all come from one sample, sequenced in a study of control samples from healthy donors and cancer patients. The protocol was immunoSEQ multiplex PCR, while the TCRdb copy is restricted to in-frame clones and leaves out a portion. The sample holds roughly 95,000 clones; 90% to 95% are singletons and the top ten take around 1%. Sequencing was done on a sample of blood. Receptor source: a woman younger than 45 in good health.

V gene TRBV27 combines with J gene TRBJ1-6; maybe TRBD1 (6 bases). The germline gives CDR1 MNHEY, CDR2 SMNVEV (reference sequence). The CDR3 extends over 15 amino acids. Trimming cost V 6 bases and J 10 bases, with 19 bases left between them. This CDR3 is CASRPFLGGGSPLHF. The CDR3 coding sequence is TGTGCCAGCAGGCCTTTTCTTGGGGGGGGCTCACCCCTCCACTTT.

The genes are TRBV27 and TRBJ1-1; 7 positions match TRBD1. The CDR3 extends over 14 amino acids. Germline V CDR1 and CDR2: MNHEY, SMNVEV (reference sequence). V shed 3 bases, J shed 4 bases, and the junction held 5 bases outside the gene matches. As DNA, the CDR3 is TGTGCCAGCAGTTTTAGTACAGGGGTCACTGAAGCTTTCTTT. Its protein is CASSFSTGVTEAFF.

The chain links TRBV7-9 to TRBJ1-6, with TRBD1 identical over 7 bases. Germline CDR1 SEHNR, CDR2 FQNEAQ (reference sequence). The V and J ends lost 5 bases and 3 bases, in that order; junction bases with no gene match: 4. This CDR3 comprises 15 residues. The CDR3 DNA is TGTGCCAGCAGCGCAAGGACAGGCTATAATTCACCCCTCCACTTT. This codes for CASSARTGYNSPLHF.

The V and J genes are TRBV4-1 and TRBJ2-1; D uncertain. The germline CDR1 and CDR2 sequences are MGHRA and YSYEKL. The CDR3 covers 11 residues. V was cut by 5 bases and J by 6 bases, with 5 bases left in between. The CDR3 DNA is TGCGCCAGCAGCAATAGCAATGAGCAGTTCTTC. This codes for CASSNSNEQFF.

This chain joins TRBV19 and TRBJ1-1, with D perhaps matching TRBD1 (6 bases). The germline V gene has CDR1 LNHDA and CDR2 SQIVND (reference sequence). CDR3 size: 15 residues. Trimming shortened V by 2 bases and J by 1 base, and 11 bases separated the two germline ends. Here the CDR3 DNA reads TGTGCCAGTAGTATAAGCGGACAGCCGAACACTGAAGCTTTCTTT. Protein: CASSISGQPNTEAFF.

V usage is TRBV7-6 and J usage is TRBJ1-1; D perhaps matches TRBD1 (5 bases). The CDR3 sequence is 17 residues long. V lost 1 base and J lost 4, with 19 bases in between. Germline V CDR1 and CDR2: SGHVS, FNYEAQ. The CDR3 loop is CASSLGTPNFVGTEAFF. In nucleotides, the CDR3 is TGTGCCAGCAGCTTAGGGACACCCAACTTTGTGGGCACTGAAGCTTTCTTT.

This chain links TRBV11-3 with TRBJ2-1; the match to TRBD1 covers 8 bases. Per germline, CDR1 SGHNT and CDR2 YENEEA. With 5 bases clipped from V and 0 bases from J, the junction kept 9 bases outside the gene matches. There are 17 residues in the CDR3. The CDR3 protein is CASSERTGLSSYNEQFF. In DNA, the CDR3 is TGTGCCAGCAGCGAGAGGACAGGGCTGAGCTCCTACAATGAGCAGTTCTTC.

CDR3 residues: CATRGGVSGYTF. CDR3 bases: TGTGCCACCCGAGGGGGAGTAAGTGGCTACACCTTC. The J gene is TRBJ1-2, the V gene TRBV28; TRBD1 might be the D (6 bases). Trimming shortened V by 10 bases and J by 7 bases, and 16 bases separated the two germline ends. CDR1 is MDHEN, CDR2 SYDVKM, per germline. The CDR3 is made up of 12 amino acids.

The chain links TRBV9 to TRBJ2-7, with D possibly TRBD1 on 6 matching bases. The V and J ends lost 4 bases and 5 bases respectively, with 10 bases between them. The CDR3 consists of 12 residues. Germline CDR1 reads SGDLS; CDR2 reads YYNGEE. Here the CDR3 reads CASSIRTDEQYF. In DNA, the CDR3 is TGTGCCAGCAGCATCAGGACAGACGAGCAGTACTTC.

The rearrangement joins TRBV19 to TRBJ2-3; perhaps D is TRBD1 or TRBD2 (5 bases each). This CDR3 is built from 15 residues. The V gene's germline CDR1 is LNHDA and CDR2 SQIVND (reference sequence). The ends were cut back, 4 bases at V and 0 bases at J, with 11 bases in the middle. This CDR3 is CASSRVGVSTDTQYF. In DNA form, the CDR3 reads TGTGCCAGTAGTAGGGTGGGGGTTAGCACAGATACGCAGTATTTT.

The V call is TRBV18, the J call TRBJ2-1, with a weak D call TRBD2 (6 bases). The germline V and J ends were trimmed by 2 bases and 7 bases, with 15 bases remaining between them. The CDR3 has 15 residues. CDR1 and CDR2 (germline): KGHSH, LQKENI. The CDR3: CASSPGQSRGNEQFF. In DNA form, the CDR3 reads TGTGCCAGCTCACCAGGGCAATCCCGGGGGAATGAGCAGTTCTTC.

On this clone itself: The same CDR3 is also encoded by other DNA sequences in this sample. This rearrangement joins TRBV2 to TRBJ2-1; 12 bases map to TRBD1. V lost 6 bases and J lost 7; bases outside the gene matches: 19. The V gene's germline CDR1 is SNHLY and CDR2 FYNNEI. This CDR3 contains 19 residues. CDR3 bases: TGTGCCAGCAGGTTTAAAGAGGGTCGAGGGACAGGGGGCGGTAATGAGCAGTTCTTC. Protein product: CASRFKEGRGTGGGNEQFF.